This is a list of T cell receptor beta chains from one sample in a study of T cell responses to AZD1222 COVID-19 vaccine. The data were produced by immunoSEQ multiplex PCR, yet TCRdb's version contains in-frame clones alone and is incomplete. The sample lists 130,000 or so clones; approximately 93% were seen once. The specimen was peripheral blood, collected on day 0 of MenACWY control vaccination. The receptor set was obtained from an adult in good health. Both conserved end residues are part of each CDR3. The order of the fields is CDR3 DNA, CDR3 protein, clone size, J gene, D gene, V gene. The D gene is left open where the match is weak. Where a row states a size, it is once, few, many or the class of an expanded clone; other rows omit it.

CDR3 DNA: TGTGCCTGGAGTGTACCAGGCGGCGATGAGCAGTTCTTC
CDR3 protein: CAWSVPGGDEQFF
clone size: -
J gene: TRBJ2-1
D gene: -
V gene: TRBV30

CDR3 DNA: TGTGCCAGCAGGGTAACGGGTTTTCGCAAGGACTACACCTTC
CDR3 protein: CASRVTGFRKDYTF
clone size: -
J gene: TRBJ1-2
D gene: -
V gene: TRBV28

CDR3 DNA: TGTGCCAGCAGCACGGGGGTAGGTTATAATTCACCCCTCCACTTT
CDR3 protein: CASSTGVGYNSPLHF
clone size: -
J gene: TRBJ1-6
D gene: -
V gene: TRBV9

CDR3 DNA: TGTGCCAGCAGTCCCCGACTACGGCCCGACTACGAGCAGTACTTC
CDR3 protein: CASSPRLRPDYEQYF
clone size: -
J gene: TRBJ2-7
D gene: -
V gene: TRBV6-1

CDR3 DNA: TGTGCCAGCACCTCATCAGCGGGAGTTCTTCCCTACGAGCAGTACTTC
CDR3 protein: CASTSSAGVLPYEQYF
clone size: -
J gene: TRBJ2-7
D gene: TRBD2
V gene: TRBV27

CDR3 DNA: TGTGCCAGCACCGCGGGACAGTGGGGGAACGAGCAGTACTTC
CDR3 protein: CASTAGQWGNEQYF
clone size: -
J gene: TRBJ2-7
D gene: -
V gene: TRBV11-2

CDR3 DNA: TGTGCCAGCAGTTACCAAATGAACCTTGAAGCTTTCTTT
CDR3 protein: CASSYQMNLEAFF
clone size: once
J gene: TRBJ1-1
D gene: -
V gene: TRBV6-5

CDR3 DNA: TGTGCCAGTAGTACCGGCTACAGAGATCCCTACGAGCAGTACTTC
CDR3 protein: CASSTGYRDPYEQYF
clone size: -
J gene: TRBJ2-7
D gene: -
V gene: TRBV19

CDR3 DNA: TGTGCCAGCACCCTTAAATCTTCTGGGCGGCATCAGCCCCAGCATTTT
CDR3 protein: CASTLKSSGRHQPQHF
clone size: -
J gene: TRBJ1-5
D gene: -
V gene: TRBV7-6

CDR3 DNA: TGTGCCTCCCATACCCACACAGATACGCAGTATTTT
CDR3 protein: CASHTHTDTQYF
clone size: once
J gene: TRBJ2-3
D gene: -
V gene: TRBV6-5

CDR3 DNA: TGCAGCGTTGAATTGCGACTAGCGGGATTGAGCGAGCAGTTCTTC
CDR3 protein: CSVELRLAGLSEQFF
clone size: -
J gene: TRBJ2-1
D gene: TRBD2
V gene: TRBV29-1

CDR3 DNA: TGTGCCAGCAGCCAAGTCGTAGACACCTACGAGCAGTACTTC
CDR3 protein: CASSQVVDTYEQYF
clone size: once
J gene: TRBJ2-7
D gene: -
V gene: TRBV3-1/TRBV3-2

CDR3 DNA: TGTGCCAGCAGCTTAGAACGCGATCATTGGGACTTATCCAATGAGCAGTTCTTC
CDR3 protein: CASSLERDHWDLSNEQFF
clone size: -
J gene: TRBJ2-1
D gene: -
V gene: TRBV7-9

CDR3 DNA: TGTGCCAGCAGTTTTTCCGGGACAGGGTTATCTGAAGCTTTCTTT
CDR3 protein: CASSFSGTGLSEAFF
clone size: -
J gene: TRBJ1-1
D gene: TRBD1
V gene: TRBV2

CDR3 DNA: TGTGCCAGCAGCGTAGCGGGGCAAGAGACCCAGTACTTC
CDR3 protein: CASSVAGQETQYF
clone size: -
J gene: TRBJ2-5
D gene: TRBD2
V gene: TRBV7-8

CDR3 DNA: TGCGCCAGCAGCGCGGAGGCCCAGGGGGCGAACTATGGCTACACCTTC
CDR3 protein: CASSAEAQGANYGYTF
clone size: -
J gene: TRBJ1-2
D gene: TRBD1
V gene: TRBV5-1

CDR3 DNA: TGTGCCAGCAGTCCGACAGTGAACACTGAAGCTTTCTTT
CDR3 protein: CASSPTVNTEAFF
clone size: -
J gene: TRBJ1-1
D gene: -
V gene: TRBV27

CDR3 DNA: TGCGCCAGCAGCAAAGACGGACGGCGTAACTATGGCTACACCTTC
CDR3 protein: CASSKDGRRNYGYTF
clone size: -
J gene: TRBJ1-2
D gene: -
V gene: TRBV5-1

CDR3 DNA: TGTGCCAGCAGCTTGGGACAGGGTGGCGAGACCCAGTACTTC
CDR3 protein: CASSLGQGGETQYF
clone size: -
J gene: TRBJ2-5
D gene: TRBD1
V gene: TRBV5-4

CDR3 DNA: TGTGCTAGTGGCCCAGAGGAGGCTAATGAAAAACTGTTTTTT
CDR3 protein: CASGPEEANEKLFF
clone size: -
J gene: TRBJ1-4
D gene: -
V gene: TRBV12-5

CDR3 DNA: TGCGCCAGCAGCTTAGGACTCGACACTCCCTACGAGCAGTACTTC
CDR3 protein: CASSLGLDTPYEQYF
clone size: -
J gene: TRBJ2-7
D gene: -
V gene: TRBV5-1

CDR3 DNA: TGCGCCAGCAGCCAAGAGTTCTTGGGGGCTGGTTACAATGAGCAGTTCTTC
CDR3 protein: CASSQEFLGAGYNEQFF
clone size: -
J gene: TRBJ2-1
D gene: -
V gene: TRBV4-3

CDR3 DNA: TGTGCCAGCCAGCCATATAGCAATCAGCCCCAGCATTTT
CDR3 protein: CASQPYSNQPQHF
clone size: -
J gene: TRBJ1-5
D gene: -
V gene: TRBV19

CDR3 DNA: TGTGCCAGCAGCTCCCTCCTGGGGGAGGAGCAGTACTTC
CDR3 protein: CASSSLLGEEQYF
clone size: -
J gene: TRBJ2-7
D gene: -
V gene: TRBV7-2

CDR3 DNA: TGTGCCACCAGCAGAGATCGCGCAGTTAATTCACCCCTCCACTTT
CDR3 protein: CATSRDRAVNSPLHF
clone size: -
J gene: TRBJ1-6
D gene: -
V gene: TRBV15

CDR3 DNA: TGTGCCAGCTCACCACAGGGTCTGGGGGAGACCCAGTACTTC
CDR3 protein: CASSPQGLGETQYF
clone size: -
J gene: TRBJ2-5
D gene: -
V gene: TRBV18

CDR3 DNA: TGTGCCACCAGTGATTTCGGCTCGGAGCAGTACTTC
CDR3 protein: CATSDFGSEQYF
clone size: -
J gene: TRBJ2-7
D gene: -
V gene: TRBV24-1